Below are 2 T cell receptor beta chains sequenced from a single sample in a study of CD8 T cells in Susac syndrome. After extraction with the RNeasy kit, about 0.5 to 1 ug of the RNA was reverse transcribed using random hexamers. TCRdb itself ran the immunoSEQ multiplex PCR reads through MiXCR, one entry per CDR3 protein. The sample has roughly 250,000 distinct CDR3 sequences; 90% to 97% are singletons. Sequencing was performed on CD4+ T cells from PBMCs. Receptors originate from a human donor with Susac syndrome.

The chain's CDR3 is CASSGRGGLYYGYTF. For the CDR3, the DNA is TGTGCCAGTAGTGGGCGTGGGGGCCTCTACTATGGCTACACCTTC. V usage is TRBV19 and J usage is TRBJ1-2, with D perhaps TRBD1 (6 bases). Germline CDR1 and CDR2: LNHDA and SQIVND (reference sequence). V lost 5 bases, J lost 3 bases, and 16 bases lay in between. This CDR3 has 15 amino acids.

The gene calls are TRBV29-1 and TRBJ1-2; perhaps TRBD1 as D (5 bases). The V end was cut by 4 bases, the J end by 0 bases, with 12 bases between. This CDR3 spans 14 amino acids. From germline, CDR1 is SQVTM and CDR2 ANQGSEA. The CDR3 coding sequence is TGCAGCGTTGGTGGGGGACGACCTAACTATGGCTACACCTTC. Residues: CSVGGGRPNYGYTF. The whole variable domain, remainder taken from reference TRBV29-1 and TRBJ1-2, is SAVISQKPSRDICQRGTSLTIQCQVDSQVTMMFWYRQQPGQSLTLIATANQGSEATYESGFVIDKFPISRPNLTFSTLTVSNMSPEDSSIYLCSVGGGRPNYGYTFGSGTRLTVV.